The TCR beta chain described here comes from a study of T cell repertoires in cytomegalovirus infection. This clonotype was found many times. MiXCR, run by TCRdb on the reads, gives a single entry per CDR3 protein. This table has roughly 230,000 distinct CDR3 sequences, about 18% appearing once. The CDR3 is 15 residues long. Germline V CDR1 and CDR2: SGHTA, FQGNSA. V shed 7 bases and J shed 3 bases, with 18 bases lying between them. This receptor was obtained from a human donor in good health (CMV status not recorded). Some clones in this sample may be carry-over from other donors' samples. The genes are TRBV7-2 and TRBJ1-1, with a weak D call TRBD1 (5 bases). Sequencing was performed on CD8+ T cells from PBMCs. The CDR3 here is CASTLTDGGDTEAFF. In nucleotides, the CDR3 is TGTGCCAGCACCCTTACAGATGGGGGGGACACTGAAGCTTTCTTT.